This record covers a single T cell receptor beta chain. No cognate antigen has been identified for it. No per-base quality is available; no much larger clone lies one base away. Measured from the cysteine to the phenylalanine, the CDR3 is 13 residues long. The DNA shown is the 39-base CDR3, in frame from base 1. In the germline V gene, CDR1 corresponds to LGHNA and CDR2 to YSLEER. V is pared back by 1 base and J by 5 bases, with 7 bases lying between the germline termini. These data come from a study of cytomegalovirus exposure and HLA in healthy donors (dated by TCRdb to about 2017). Concerning the study at large: According to an earlier analysis of around 600 of the donors, 200 million or so T cells yielded 117 million unique TCR beta sequences and about 300 Gb of sequence data. An early release that covered about 600 HLA-typed donors contained 250 to 350 gigabases of sequencing data and some 87 million unique TCR sequences. Of the roughly 410 genotyped donors, approximately 80% were placed in the genetic ancestry cluster associated with self-reported Caucasian donors. The study aimed to test whether cataloging public T cell receptors could reveal signatures of past pathogen exposure. The T cell repertoires of 700 or so subjects were profiled by immunosequencing and related to cytomegalovirus serostatus. Besides the first cohort of more than 650 subjects, a separate validation cohort made up of over a hundred different subjects was used. High-throughput TCR immunosequencing, statistical association of individual TCRs with disease status, and machine learning were combined to predict cytomegalovirus infection status. In a later analysis, previously published TCR beta repertoires from about 670 donors were re-analyzed and high-resolution HLA genotyping was added so that TCR occurrence patterns could be studied. Rather than using new phenotypic data, the later analysis identified candidate immune exposures from TCR beta sequences and from how often those sequences occurred across donors. An earlier analysis of fewer than 750 of the donors used high-throughput TCR beta sequencing to judge whether each TCR beta V gene segment behaved as functional or pseudogenic. Donor age, sex, ethnicity and CMV serostatus were compiled alongside the repertoire data. In a later genetic analysis, genome-wide SNP genotypes for about 55% of the 666 donors were used, and that subset was treated as a discovery cohort. All discovery cohort repertoires had been generated on a single sequencing platform. Class I and class II HLA loci were covered by the typing at four-digit resolution. The number of typed donors differed by locus: 629-630 for A, B, C, DRB1 and DQB1; 522 for DQA1; 606 for DPA1; and around 490 for DPB1. Because of strong linkage in the cohort, four to six DR-DQ haplotypes were treated as single units for association and clustering. Among about 410 genotyped donors of the cohort, an average of approximately 240,000 unique TCR beta nucleotide sequences was sequenced per donor, of which approximately 18% were non-productive.

The cohort was made up of around 720 healthy bone marrow donors. At the time of sampling, all cohort members were nominally healthy, though unrecorded immune exposures were likely present. The donor was CMV seropositive and was included in the group of approximately 300 seropositive cohort members. A peripheral blood sample was collected from each donor, and TCR beta sequencing was performed on peripheral blood mononuclear cells. Genomic DNA extraction from the blood cell samples was performed with the Qiagen DNeasy Blood Extraction Kit. The paper as a whole reports these results and caveats: Strong co-occurrence of HLA alleles, especially DR and DQ, made assigning TCR associations to individual alleles difficult. In a later genetic analysis, a missense DCLRE1C variant was associated with V-gene and J-gene trimming of TCR beta chains, and the association was replicated in an independent cohort. In this cohort, only TCR beta chains were sequenced, and detectable features were limited by the absence of alpha or paired-chain data. In an earlier analysis of more than 450 of the donors, most TCR beta V segments were observed in productive rearrangements about 90% or about 30% of the time, broadly matching IMGT annotations. A cluster of highly shared sequence variants was judged likely to be a technical artifact of the sequencing pipeline. In vitro tests confirmed that a few of the cytomegalovirus-associated TCR beta chains recognize cytomegalovirus antigens. Compared with equally common non-associated chains, HLA-associated TCR beta chains in a later analysis were more clonally expanded and had lower generation probabilities. HLA typing was unavailable for some donors at each locus, so association tests used only the typed subset. Correlated functional status among segregating V segments might be attributable to linkage disequilibrium, but an unknown experimental factor could not be ruled out. In the study, around 150 TCR beta chains were listed as associated with cytomegalovirus. The authors suggested that the approach could potentially be generalized to other disease states and immunological phenotypes. Because counts were too low, roughly 18 rarely observed V segments, including chromosome 9 orphons, were left out of the earlier analysis of some 640 of the donors. In a later analysis, the rate of TCR association differed among HLA loci, with DRB1 alleles having the most associated TCRs and HLA-C alleles having the fewest. The presence/absence analyses assumed that sequencing depth was roughly uniform across donors, and that assumption may not be true. Most CMV-associated TCR beta chains appeared to be HLA-restricted in a later analysis, and the HLA associations seemed to be driven largely by CMV exposure. According to a later analysis, parvovirus B19, influenza, CMV and Epstein-Barr virus appeared linked to several top co-occurrence clusters. The 87-base-pair reads could not distinguish some IMGT-functional V segments, including TRBV6-2 and TRBV6-3, so those segments were excluded. A further reported finding was that TCR beta sequences accurately predicted the HLA-A and HLA-B alleles for most subjects in the first cohort. In a later analysis, more than 15,000 TCR beta sequences were associated with specific HLA alleles at a false discovery rate of 0.05. Across donors, most TCR sequences were observed very rarely, whereas some public TCRs were present in many individuals. Cytomegalovirus status was reported to be diagnosed by the classifier with high specificity and sensitivity in both the original and validation cohorts. Immune exposure information for the cohort was limited to CMV serostatus. In a later genetic analysis, fewer N-insertions in productive TCRs were reported among donors in an Asian-associated ancestry cluster than the roughly 700-donor mean.

Libraries came from the immunoSEQ multiplex PCR assay. A mixture of 60 forward primers for TCR Vbeta segments and 13 reverse primers for TCR Jbeta segments was used in the multiplex PCR. The CDR3 region of rearranged TCR beta genes was amplified from genomic DNA with a multiplex PCR assay. On the Illumina HiSeq System, the amplified TCR beta libraries were sequenced as 87-base-pair reads. In the authors' own workflow: In a later analysis, roughly 80 million unique TCR beta chains were counted across the 500 to 850 repertoires, and approximately 11 million of these chains were shared by at least two donors. To remove PCR and sequencing errors, raw reads were error-corrected and collapsed into unique sequences using a nearest-neighbor algorithm that merged closely related sequences. Alignment of CDR3 sequences to IMGT reference sequences was used to assign V, D and J gene segments. For a sequence to be retained, at least a six-nucleotide match to both a V gene segment and a J gene segment was required. Rearrangements were classified as productive when the CDR3 lacked stop codons and remained in frame with V and J, and all other rearrangements were classified as non-productive. Following IMGT convention, CDR3 was defined as the stretch from the second conserved V-encoded cysteine to the conserved J-encoded phenylalanine. In an earlier analysis of around 570 of the donors, sequences lacking an unambiguous match to a single V gene segment were excluded. An earlier analysis of approximately 590 of the donors called V segments functional above 56.7% productive rearrangements and segregating when the between-donor standard deviation exceeded 5%. A statistical classification framework was developed to diagnose cytomegalovirus status using the catalog of TCR beta chain sequences. In a later analysis, V and J genes were assigned by comparing TCR nucleotide sequences against IMGT/GENE-DB human TR gene sequences. In a later analysis, CDR3 sequences and most-parsimonious VDJ recombination scenarios were assigned using the TCRdist pipeline. In a later analysis, each TCR beta chain was defined by its CDR3 amino acid sequence together with its V-gene family, and reads lacking a unique V-gene family were excluded. In a later analysis, fewer than 600 highly shared, low-generation-probability nucleotide sequences were removed to address suspected cross-contamination and a sequencing artifact. In a later analysis, a clonal expansion index was calculated for each public chain from normalized within-repertoire ranks of inferred template counts. In a later analysis, generation probabilities were computed with a VDJ recombination model fitted to out-of-frame rearrangements, and the resulting probabilities were checked against IGoR. A later analysis scored TCR-TCR, TCR-HLA and TCR-CMV co-occurrence with hypergeometric tests, applying a repertoire-size bias correction to TCR pairs. In a later analysis, false discovery rates were estimated by permuting HLA or CMV assignments 20 times. In a later analysis, co-occurring TCRs were grouped using DBSCAN, with TCRdist sequence similarity added in when clustering inside HLA-allele-positive subsets. Repertoires with fewer than 30,000 or more than 120,000 public chains, plus five repertoires with anomalous nucleotide sharing, were excluded from co-occurrence clustering. In its TCRdb copy, this immuneACCESS table keeps in-frame sequences only and misses some clones. Where compared with another copy, unresolved V genes explain less than half of these, and the others have no known cause. V and J calls and clone size are given by that table; D and trimming were obtained from the DNA. The sample records around 210,000 clones, around 79% of which are singletons. Approximately 0.4% of the sample is in the top ten clones.

Sequencing was performed on PBMCs. The V and J segments used are TRBV4-3 and TRBJ2-3; possibly the D gene is TRBD2, per 6 matching bases. This receptor was obtained from a male donor in good health and CMV-seropositive. In nucleotide form, the sequence is TGCGCCAGCAGCCAAGGGGGACTAGATACGCAGTATTTT. The resulting protein is CASSQGGLDTQYF.